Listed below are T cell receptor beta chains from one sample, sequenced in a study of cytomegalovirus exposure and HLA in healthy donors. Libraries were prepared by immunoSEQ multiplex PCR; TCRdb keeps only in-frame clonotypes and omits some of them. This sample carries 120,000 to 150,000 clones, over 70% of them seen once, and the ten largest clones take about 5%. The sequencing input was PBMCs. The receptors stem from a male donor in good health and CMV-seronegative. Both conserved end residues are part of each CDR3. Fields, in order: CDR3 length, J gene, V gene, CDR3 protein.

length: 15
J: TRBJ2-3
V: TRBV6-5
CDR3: CASRSGDSSTDTQYF

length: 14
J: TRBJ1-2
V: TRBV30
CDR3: CAWSVGGEGLGYTF

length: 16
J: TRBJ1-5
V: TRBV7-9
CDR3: CSSSPGTGFSNQPQHF

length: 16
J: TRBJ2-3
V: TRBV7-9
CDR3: CASSWGTGVSTDTQYF

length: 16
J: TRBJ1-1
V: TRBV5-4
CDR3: CASSLGTGTMNTEAFF

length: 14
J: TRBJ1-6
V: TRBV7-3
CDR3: CASSLAVGDSPLHF

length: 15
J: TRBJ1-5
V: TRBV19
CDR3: CASSIAQGGGQPQHF

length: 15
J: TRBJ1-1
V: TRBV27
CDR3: CASSSIDRVIPEAFF

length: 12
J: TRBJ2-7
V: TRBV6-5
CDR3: CASSPAAYEQYF

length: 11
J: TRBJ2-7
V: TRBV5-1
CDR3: CASSLYYEQYF

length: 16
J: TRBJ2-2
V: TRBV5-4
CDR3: CASASGSLVGTGELFF

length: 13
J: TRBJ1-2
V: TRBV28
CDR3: CASSLRGIGGYTF

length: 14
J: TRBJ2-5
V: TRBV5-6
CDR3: CASSLGQGRKTQYF

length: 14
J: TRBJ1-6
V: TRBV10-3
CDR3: CAISFDRDNSPLHF

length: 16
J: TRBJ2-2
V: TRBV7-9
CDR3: CASSQGRVIRTGELFF

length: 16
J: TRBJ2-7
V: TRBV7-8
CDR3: CASSLRTSGGAREQYF

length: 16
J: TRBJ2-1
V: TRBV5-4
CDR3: CASSLLGSGGGREQFF

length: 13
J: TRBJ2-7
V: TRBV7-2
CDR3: CASSLAGDYEQYF

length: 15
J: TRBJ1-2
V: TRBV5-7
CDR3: CASSSLGGGAEGYTF

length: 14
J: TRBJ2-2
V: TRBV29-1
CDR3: CSVEMGGNTGELFF

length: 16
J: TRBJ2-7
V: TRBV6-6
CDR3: CASSYDVDRGGYEQYF

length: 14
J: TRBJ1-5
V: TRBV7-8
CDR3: CASSFGNGYQPQHF

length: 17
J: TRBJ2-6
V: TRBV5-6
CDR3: CASGKDGGISGANVLTF

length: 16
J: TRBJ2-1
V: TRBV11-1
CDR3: CASSLGGSPTYNEQFF

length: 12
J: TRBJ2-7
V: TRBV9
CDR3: CASGRYGDEQYF

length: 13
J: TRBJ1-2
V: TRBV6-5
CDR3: CASRQGINYGYTF

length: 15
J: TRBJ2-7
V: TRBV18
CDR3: CASSPAGLKGYEQYF